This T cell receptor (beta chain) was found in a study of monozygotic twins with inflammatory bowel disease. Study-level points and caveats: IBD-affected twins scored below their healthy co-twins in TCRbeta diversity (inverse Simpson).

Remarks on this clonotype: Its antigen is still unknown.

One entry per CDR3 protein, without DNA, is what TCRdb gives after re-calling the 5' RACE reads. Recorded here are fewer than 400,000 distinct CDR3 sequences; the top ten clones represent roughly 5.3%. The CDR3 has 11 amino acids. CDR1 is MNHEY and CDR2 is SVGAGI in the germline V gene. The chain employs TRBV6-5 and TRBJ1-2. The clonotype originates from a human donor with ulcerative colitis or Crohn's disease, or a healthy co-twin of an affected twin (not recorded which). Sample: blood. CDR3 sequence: CASGSDYGYTF.